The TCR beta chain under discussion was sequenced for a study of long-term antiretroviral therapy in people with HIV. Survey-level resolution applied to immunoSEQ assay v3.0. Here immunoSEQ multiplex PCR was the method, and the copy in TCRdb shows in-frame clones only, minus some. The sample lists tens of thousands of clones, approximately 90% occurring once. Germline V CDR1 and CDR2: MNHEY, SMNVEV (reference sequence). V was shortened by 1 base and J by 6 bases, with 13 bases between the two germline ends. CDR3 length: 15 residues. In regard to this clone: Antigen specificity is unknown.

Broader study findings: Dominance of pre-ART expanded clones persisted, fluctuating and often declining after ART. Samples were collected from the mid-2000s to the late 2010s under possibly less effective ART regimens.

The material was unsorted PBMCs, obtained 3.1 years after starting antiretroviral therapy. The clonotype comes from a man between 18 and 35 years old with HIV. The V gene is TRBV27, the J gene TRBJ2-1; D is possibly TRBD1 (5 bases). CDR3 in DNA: TGTGCCAGCAGTTTATGGGGTGGGGCGTTCAATGAGCAGTTCTTC. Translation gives CASSLWGGAFNEQFF.